These 32 T cell receptor beta chains came from one sample sequenced in a study of control samples from healthy donors and cancer patients. TCRdb's table, derived via immunoSEQ multiplex PCR, lists solely in-frame clones and lacks some. Of about 20,000 clones detected, approximately 90% appear once; the ten largest clones hold about 10%. Sequenced sample: PBMCs. The receptors were sampled from a woman aged 60-75 years with head and neck cancer.

This clone was seen once. J is TRBJ1-5 and V is TRBV7-6, with 7 bases identical to TRBD1. This CDR3 has 18 amino acids. Germline V gene lookup returns CDR1 SGHVS and CDR2 FNYEAQ. The trim removed 2 bases at V and 0 bases at J, leaving 10 bases unmatched. CDR3 residues: CASSLRDSRIYSNQPQHF. The CDR3 nucleotides read TGTGCCAGCAGCTTACGGGACAGCCGAATATATAGCAATCAGCCCCAGCATTTT.

This sequence joins TRBV12-3 or TRBV12-4 and TRBJ2-1; D ambiguous. Trimming left V 4 bases short and J 8 bases short, with 12 bases between. CDR3 size: 13 residues. The chain's CDR3 is CASSSPSHYEQFF. DNA for the CDR3: TGTGCCAGCAGTTCCCCTAGTCACTATGAGCAGTTCTTC.

V usage is TRBV7-8 and J usage is TRBJ1-3; possibly TRBD1 for D (5 bases). V was cut by 1 base and J by 2 bases, with 12 bases left in between. The CDR3 totals 16 residues. Germline V lookup: CDR1 SGHVS, CDR2 FQNEAQ. The CDR3 loop is CASSLGRGSAGNTIYF. In nucleotides, the CDR3 is TGTGCCAGCAGCTTAGGGCGGGGGAGTGCTGGAAACACCATATATTTT. The full variable domain, its missing parts supplied by reference TRBV7-8 and TRBJ1-3, is GAGVSQSPRYKVAKRGQDVALRCDPISGHVSLFWYQQALGQGPEFLTYFQNEAQLDKSGLPSDRFFAERPEGSVSTLKIQRTQQEDSAVYLCASSLGRGSAGNTIYFGEGSWLTVV.

V gene TRBV28 combines with J gene TRBJ2-2; 11 bases are a match to TRBD2. The CDR3 extends over 17 amino acids. Germline V gene lookup returns CDR1 MDHEN and CDR2 SYDVKM. V lost 2 bases to trimming and J lost 0 bases; unmatched junction nucleotides: 2. CDR3 coding DNA: TGTGCCAGCAGTTTACTAGCGGGAGGAACGAACACCGGGGAGCTGTTTTTT. Amino acid sequence: CASSLLAGGTNTGELFF.

The chain links TRBV5-8 to TRBJ2-2; 12 bases are shared with TRBD2. V trimming: 4 bases; J trimming: 7 bases; junction bases outside the gene matches: 5. Germline lookup yields CDR1 SGHTS and CDR2 YDEGEE. The CDR3 covers 15 residues. CDR3: CASSRTSGIGGELFF. CDR3 DNA sequence: TGTGCCAGCAGCAGGACTAGCGGGATTGGCGGGGAGCTGTTTTTT.

V gene TRBV27 combines with J gene TRBJ2-7; D unclear. This CDR3 has 16 amino acids. Trimming left V 4 bases short and J 2 bases short, with 18 bases between. Germline-derived CDR1 and CDR2 are MNHEY and SMNVEV (reference sequence). DNA of the CDR3: TGTGCCAGCAGTTCTCAAGGCCACCTAGGGACCTACGAGCAGTACTTC. Translation: CASSSQGHLGTYEQYF.

The chain links TRBV7-8 to TRBJ2-2; 9 positions agree with TRBD2. Per the germline V gene, CDR1 is SGHVS and CDR2 is FQNEAQ. The V gene end was trimmed by 3 bases and the J gene end by 8 bases; junction bases not matched to a gene: 10. The length of the CDR3 is 16 residues. This CDR3 reads CASSLAGGPGGGELFF. The CDR3, as DNA: TGTGCCAGCAGCTTGGCGGGAGGGCCAGGAGGGGGGGAGCTGTTTTTT.

The rearrangement joins TRBV5-1 to TRBJ2-1; unclear D gene. There are 14 residues in the CDR3. Trimming pared 0 bases from V and 7 bases from J, leaving 11 bases between. CDR1 is SGHRS, CDR2 YFSETQ, per germline. The CDR3, as DNA: TGCGCCAGCAGCTTGGGGCTAACCCGAAATGAGCAGTTCTTC. This gives the protein CASSLGLTRNEQFF.

This chain uses TRBV18 with TRBJ1-2; D not resolved. Germline V lookup: CDR1 KGHSH, CDR2 LQKENI. CDR3 length: 12 residues. V lost 2 bases and J lost 2, with 3 bases in between. CDR3 amino acids: CASSPGNYGYTF. In DNA form, the CDR3 reads TGTGCCAGCTCACCAGGCAACTATGGCTACACCTTC.

This chain joins TRBV4-2 and TRBJ1-1, with a tentative D call TRBD1 (6 bases). CDR3 length: 16 amino acids. With 2 bases removed from V and 0 bases from J, the gap between germline ends came to 13 bases. Germline CDR1 LGHNA, CDR2 YNFKEQ. CDR3 in DNA: TGTGCCAGCAGCCAAAGCGACGGACAGTTGAACACTGAAGCTTTCTTT. It is translated as CASSQSDGQLNTEAFF.

This chain joins TRBV24-1 and TRBJ2-1, with D possibly TRBD1 on 5 matching bases. V shed 3 bases and J shed 6 bases, with 14 bases lying between them. This CDR3 spans 15 amino acids. CDR1 is KGHDR and CDR2 is SFDVKD in the germline V gene. The CDR3, as DNA: TGTGCCACCAGTGATGGCCGCGCAGGGCGCAATGAGCAGTTCTTC. This sequence encodes CATSDGRAGRNEQFF.

The J gene is TRBJ1-1, the V gene TRBV27; the D gene is possibly TRBD1 (6 bases). CDR1 and CDR2 (germline): MNHEY, SMNVEV (reference sequence). Trimming shortened V by 6 bases and J by 1 base, and 12 bases separated the two germline ends. This CDR3 region has 14 residues. DNA of the CDR3: TGTGCCAGCAGCCGACGAGGGGGGAACACTGAAGCTTTCTTT. This translates into CASSRRGGNTEAFF.

V is TRBV5-8 and J is TRBJ2-7; D remains ambiguous. Germline CDR1 reads SGHTS; CDR2 reads YDEGEE. There are 13 residues in the CDR3. V lost 0 bases to trimming and J lost 6 bases, with 10 bases between them. CDR3 DNA sequence: TGTGCCAGCAGCTTGGCCGCGGTTAGCGAGCAGTACTTC. It is translated as CASSLAAVSEQYF.

The chain recombines TRBV28 with TRBJ1-5, with D unclear. CDR3 length equals 15 residues. Deletions cut 3 bases from V and 2 bases from J, with 11 bases between. Per germline, CDR1 MDHEN and CDR2 SYDVKM. The CDR3 region is CASSFGSDGNQPQHF. For the CDR3, the DNA is TGTGCCAGCAGTTTTGGGAGTGATGGCAATCAGCCCCAGCATTTT.

The rearrangement links TRBV7-6 to TRBJ2-3; tentative D call: TRBD1 (6 bases). Germline V gives CDR1 SGHVS, CDR2 FNYEAQ. The CDR3 extends over 16 amino acids. The V end lost 0 bases, the J end lost 2 bases, and 12 bases lay between the germline ends. The CDR3 reads CASSLAAGVATDTQYF. CDR3 nucleotides: TGTGCCAGCAGCTTAGCGGCAGGGGTGGCCACAGATACGCAGTATTTT.

The chain couples TRBV2 to TRBJ2-1; D remains unclear. Germline-derived CDR1 and CDR2 are SNHLY and FYNNEI. This CDR3 contains 15 residues. V lost 7 bases and J lost 3, with 16 bases in between. CDR3 amino acids: CASTPPGFYYNEQFF. In DNA form, the CDR3 reads TGTGCCAGCACCCCCCCCGGTTTCTACTACAATGAGCAGTTCTTC.

The CDR3 nucleotides are TGTGCCAGCAAACGTGGGCAGAGGAATCAGCCCCAGCATTTT. It specifies CASKRGQRNQPQHF. This sequence joins TRBV2 and TRBJ1-5; D remains unclear. The V gene lost 7 bases and the J gene lost 4 bases, with 14 bases spanning the gap. CDR3 length: 14 residues. Germline V gene data show CDR1 as SNHLY and CDR2 as FYNNEI.

The chain recombines TRBV6-5 with TRBJ1-1, with TRBD1 matching 7 bases. Germline lookup yields CDR1 MNHEY and CDR2 SVGAGI. The V and J ends lost 5 bases and 3 bases, in that order; junction bases with no gene match: 6. This CDR3 has 14 amino acids. CDR3 coding DNA: TGTGCCAGCAGTACCAGACAGGGCGACACTGAAGCTTTCTTT. This gives the protein CASSTRQGDTEAFF.

DNA of the CDR3: TGCGCCAGCAGCTTGGGGGGCTACAATGAGCAGTTCTTC. It yields the protein CASSLGGYNEQFF. This sequence joins TRBV5-1 and TRBJ2-1, with D unresolved. Per germline, CDR1 SGHRS and CDR2 YFSETQ. This CDR3 contains 13 residues. V lost 0 bases and J 3 bases, leaving 4 bases between the germline ends.

The V and J genes are TRBV6-1 and TRBJ2-7; a weak D match, TRBD1 (6 bases). This CDR3 has 14 residues. V lost 2 bases and J 2 bases, leaving 10 bases between the germline ends. The V gene's germline CDR1 is MNHNS and CDR2 SASEGT. CDR3 sequence reads: CASSERQATYEQYF. The DNA for the CDR3 is TGTGCCAGCAGTGAAAGACAGGCGACCTACGAGCAGTACTTC.

This chain connects TRBV5-4 to TRBJ1-1; D is perhaps TRBD1 (5 bases). Between the trimmed V and J ends, which lost 0 bases and 1 base, there was a span of 10 bases. The germline gives CDR1 SGHNT, CDR2 YYREEE (reference sequence). The CDR3 loop spans 15 amino acids. This chain's CDR3 is CASSLEQGPNTEAFF. The CDR3 DNA is TGTGCCAGCAGCTTGGAGCAGGGCCCGAACACTGAAGCTTTCTTT.

The genes are TRBV5-1 and TRBJ2-1, with 8 bases identical to TRBD1. V lost 0 bases, J lost 13 bases, and 15 bases stayed unmatched. CDR1 SGHRS and CDR2 YFSETQ come from the germline V gene. The CDR3 has 16 residues. CDR3 region: CASSLDWTGPYARQFF. CDR3 in DNA: TGCGCCAGCAGCTTGGATTGGACAGGGCCTTATGCTAGACAGTTCTTC.

This clone was seen only once. The chain uses TRBV2 and TRBJ2-1; 8 bases fit TRBD2. V shed 8 bases, J shed 6 bases, and the junction held 18 bases outside the gene matches. In germline, CDR1 is SNHLY, CDR2 FYNNEI. This CDR3 comprises 17 residues. The CDR3 nucleotides read TGTGCCAGCGCTAGTGGACGGGACGGGAGGGCCCCCAATGAGCAGTTCTTC. Amino acids: CASASGRDGRAPNEQFF.

The chain uses TRBV28 and TRBJ1-5; 10 positions agree with TRBD1. The CDR3 contains 16 residues. The V gene end was trimmed by 6 bases and the J gene end by 0 bases; junction bases not matched to a gene: 5. Germline CDR1 reads MDHEN; CDR2 reads SYDVKM. The CDR3 loop is CASRQDRGHSNQPQHF. CDR3 nucleotide sequence: TGTGCCAGCAGACAAGACAGGGGGCATAGCAATCAGCCCCAGCATTTT.

The chain recombines TRBV25-1 with TRBJ2-3; 7 nucleotides match TRBD2. Germline assignment: CDR1 MGHDK and CDR2 SYGVNS. V dropped 3 bases and J dropped 6; count of bases not matched to a gene: 6. CDR3 length: 14 amino acids. The CDR3 reads CASSEGDYLDTQYF. CDR3 in DNA: TGTGCCAGCAGTGAGGGGGACTACCTCGATACGCAGTATTTT. Full variable domain (remainder filled in from reference TRBV25-1 and TRBJ2-3): EADIYQTPRYLVIGTGKKITLECSQTMGHDKMYWYQQDPGMELHLIHYSYGVNSTEKGDLSSESTVSRIRTEHFPLTLESARPSHTSQYLCASSEGDYLDTQYFGPGTRLTVL.

The rearrangement joins TRBV7-3 to TRBJ2-1, with D tentatively TRBD1 (5 bases). From germline, CDR1 is SGHTA and CDR2 FQGTGA. V was trimmed by 5 bases and J by 9 bases, leaving 17 bases between them. The CDR3 sequence is 14 residues long. The CDR3 DNA follows: TGTGCCAGCAGCCGACAGCCCAACACCCTTGAGCAGTTCTTC. Its protein is CASSRQPNTLEQFF.

The chain couples TRBV6-5 to TRBJ2-2; no firm D call. This CDR3 contains 14 residues. CDR1 is MNHEY, CDR2 SVGAGI, per germline. The V end was cut by 6 bases, the J end by 10 bases, with 18 bases between. The CDR3 nucleotides are TGTGCCAGCAGCGCGGTTATGGATGTGGAGGAGCTGTTTTTT. Amino acids: CASSAVMDVEELFF.

This clone was seen a handful of times. V is TRBV5-4 and J is TRBJ2-7; a possible D gene is TRBD1 (6 bases). V was clipped by 3 bases and J by 6 bases, with 13 bases between them. CDR1 and CDR2 (germline): SGHNT, YYREEE (reference sequence). The CDR3 is 13 amino acids. The CDR3 reads CASSSLQGAEQYF. CDR3 nucleotides: TGTGCCAGCAGCTCTCTACAGGGTGCCGAGCAGTACTTC.

The chain combines TRBV19 with TRBJ1-4; D remains unclear. The V and J ends lost 5 bases and 8 bases respectively, with 9 bases between them. Looked up from germline, CDR1 is LNHDA and CDR2 is SQIVND (reference sequence). CDR3 length equals 12 residues. The chain's CDR3 is CASSPRREKLFF. CDR3 DNA: TGTGCCAGTAGTCCAAGGAGGGAAAAACTGTTTTTT.

The rearrangement joins TRBV6-2 or TRBV6-3 to TRBJ2-1; 13 bases line up with TRBD2. CDR3 length: 20 amino acids. Germline assignment: CDR1 MNHEY and CDR2 SVGEGT. The V gene end was trimmed by 2 bases and the J gene end by 3 bases; junction bases not matched to a gene: 13. The CDR3 DNA reads as TGTGCCAGCAGTTACCCGCGTGGACTAGCGGGAGATATGAGCTACAATGAGCAGTTCTTC. This translates into CASSYPRGLAGDMSYNEQFF.

The chain is built from TRBV5-1 and TRBJ2-1, with 7 bases identical to TRBD2. The V gene's germline CDR1 is SGHRS and CDR2 YFSETQ. The V and J ends lost 3 bases and 4 bases, in that order; junction bases with no gene match: 7. The CDR3 consists of 15 residues. The DNA of the CDR3 is TGCGCCAGCAGCTCTTCTAGCGGAGGGTACAATGAGCAGTTCTTC. Residues: CASSSSSGGYNEQFF.

CDR3 protein: CASSLWGDRGTEAFF. Here the CDR3 DNA reads TGTGCCAGCAGTTTATGGGGGGACAGGGGGACTGAAGCTTTCTTT. The rearrangement joins TRBV27 to TRBJ1-1; TRBD1 matches 11 bases. The CDR3 consists of 15 residues. Trimming removed 1 base from V and 5 bases from J; junction bases left unmatched: 3. Germline values: CDR1 MNHEY, CDR2 SMNVEV (reference sequence).